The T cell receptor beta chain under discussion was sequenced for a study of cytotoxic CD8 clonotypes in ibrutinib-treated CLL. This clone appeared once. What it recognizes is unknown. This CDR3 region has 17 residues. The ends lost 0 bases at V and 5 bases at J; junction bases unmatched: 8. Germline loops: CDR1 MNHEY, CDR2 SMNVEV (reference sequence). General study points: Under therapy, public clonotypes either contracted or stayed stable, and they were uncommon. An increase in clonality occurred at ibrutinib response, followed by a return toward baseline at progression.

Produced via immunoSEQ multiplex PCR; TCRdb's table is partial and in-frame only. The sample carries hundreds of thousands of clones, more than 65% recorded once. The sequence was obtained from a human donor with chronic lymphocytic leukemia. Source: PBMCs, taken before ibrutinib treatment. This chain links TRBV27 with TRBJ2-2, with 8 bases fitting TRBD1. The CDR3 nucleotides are TGTGCCAGCAGTTTATCCCGCGACAGGGGTAGGACCGGGGAGCTGTTTTTT. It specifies CASSLSRDRGRTGELFF.